The 5 T cell receptor beta chains below all came from one sample that was sequenced in a study of control samples from healthy donors and cancer patients. Assay used: immunoSEQ multiplex PCR; TCRdb lists only in-frame clones, some missing. The data show 80,000 to 100,000 clones, almost 90% seen once. The sequencing input was blood. Receptors were obtained from a man aged 30 to 45 in good health.

J is TRBJ2-3 and V is TRBV5-1, with 8 bases aligning to TRBD2. Germline V gene data show CDR1 as SGHRS and CDR2 as YFSETQ. The length of the CDR3 is 15 residues. V shed 6 bases, J shed 3 bases, and the junction held 9 bases outside the gene matches. CDR3 amino acids: CASNRAGGTTDTQYF. In DNA form, the CDR3 reads TGCGCCAGCAATAGGGCGGGAGGAACAACAGATACGCAGTATTTT. The variable domain in full, completed from reference TRBV5-1 and TRBJ2-3, reads KAGVTQTPRYLIKTRGQQVTLSCSPISGHRSVSWYQQTPGQGLQFLFEYFSETQRNKGNFPGRFSGRQFSNSRSEMNVSTLELGDSALYLCASNRAGGTTDTQYFGPGTRLTVL.

This clone appeared once. This chain links TRBV27 with TRBJ2-2; 10 nucleotides line up with TRBD1. With 2 bases clipped from V and 7 bases from J, the junction kept 7 bases outside the gene matches. Germline CDR1 MNHEY, CDR2 SMNVEV (reference sequence). The CDR3 sequence is 16 residues long. The DNA of the CDR3 is TGTGCCAGCAGTTTAATTTTCGGACAGGGGGACGGGGAGCTGTTTTTT. Its protein is CASSLIFGQGDGELFF.

The gene calls are TRBV4-1 and TRBJ2-1, with 13 bases matching TRBD2. Germline CDR1 MGHRA, CDR2 YSYEKL. The CDR3 has 16 amino acids. V was clipped by 1 base and J by 7 bases; unmatched bases: 4. The CDR3 spells CASSQVLAGGPNEQFF. CDR3 nucleotide sequence: TGCGCCAGCAGCCAAGTACTAGCGGGAGGGCCGAATGAGCAGTTCTTC.

This clone was recorded only once. CDR3 loop: CAWSVRQLNTEAFF. The CDR3 nucleotides read TGTGCCTGGAGTGTACGACAGCTGAACACTGAAGCTTTCTTT. This rearrangement joins TRBV30 to TRBJ1-1; possible D gene TRBD1, 5 bases. The CDR3 runs to 14 residues. Germline V gives CDR1 GTSNPN, CDR2 SVGIG (reference sequence). V lost 0 bases and J 0 bases, leaving 8 bases between the germline ends.

The chain combines TRBV5-1 with TRBJ2-3; D ambiguous. Trimming cost V 1 base and J 2 bases, with 8 bases left between them. Germline V gene data show CDR1 as SGHRS and CDR2 as YFSETQ. CDR3 size: 14 residues. CDR3 amino acids: CASSLRQTTDTQYF. The CDR3 nucleotides are TGCGCCAGCAGCTTGCGGCAGACCACAGATACGCAGTATTTT.